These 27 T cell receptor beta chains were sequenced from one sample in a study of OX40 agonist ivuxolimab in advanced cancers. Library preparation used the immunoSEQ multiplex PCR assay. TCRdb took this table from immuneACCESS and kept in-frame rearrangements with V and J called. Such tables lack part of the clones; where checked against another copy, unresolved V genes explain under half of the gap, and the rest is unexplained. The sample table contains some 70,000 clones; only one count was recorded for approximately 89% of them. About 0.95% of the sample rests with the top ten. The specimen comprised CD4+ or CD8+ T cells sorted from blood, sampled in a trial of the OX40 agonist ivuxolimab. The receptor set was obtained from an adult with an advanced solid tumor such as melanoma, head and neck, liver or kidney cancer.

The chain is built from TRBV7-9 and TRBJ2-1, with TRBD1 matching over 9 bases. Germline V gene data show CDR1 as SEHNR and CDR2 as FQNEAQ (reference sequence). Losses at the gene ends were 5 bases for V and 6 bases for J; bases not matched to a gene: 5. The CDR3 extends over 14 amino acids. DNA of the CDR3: TGTGCCAGCAGCGAACAGGGGGCGTTCAATGAGCAGTTCTTC. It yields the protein CASSEQGAFNEQFF.

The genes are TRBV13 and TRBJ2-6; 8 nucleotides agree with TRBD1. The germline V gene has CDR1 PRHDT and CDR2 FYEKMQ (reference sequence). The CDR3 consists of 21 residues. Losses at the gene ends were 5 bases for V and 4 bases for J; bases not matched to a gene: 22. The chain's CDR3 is CASSVQGDRGVFRSGANVLTF. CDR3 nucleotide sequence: TGTGCCAGCAGCGTCCAGGGCGACAGGGGTGTGTTCCGGTCCGGGGCCAACGTCCTGACTTTC.

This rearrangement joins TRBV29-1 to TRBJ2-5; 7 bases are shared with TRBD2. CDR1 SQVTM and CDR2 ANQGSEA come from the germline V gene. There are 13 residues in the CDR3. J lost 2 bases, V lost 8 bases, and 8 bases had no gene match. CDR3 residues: CSIRSGNQETQYF. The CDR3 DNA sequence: TGCAGCATTCGGAGCGGGAATCAAGAGACCCAGTACTTC.

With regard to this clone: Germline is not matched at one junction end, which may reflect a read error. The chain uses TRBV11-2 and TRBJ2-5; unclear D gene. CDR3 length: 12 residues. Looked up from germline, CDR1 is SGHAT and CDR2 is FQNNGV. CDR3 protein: CASTNLQEIQYF. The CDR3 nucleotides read TGTGCCAGCACAAACCTACAAGAGATCCAGTACTTC.

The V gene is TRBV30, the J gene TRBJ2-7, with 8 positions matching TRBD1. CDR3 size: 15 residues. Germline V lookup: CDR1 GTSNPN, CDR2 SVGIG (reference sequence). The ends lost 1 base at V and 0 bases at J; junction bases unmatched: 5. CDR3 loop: CAWSGQGTSSYEQYF. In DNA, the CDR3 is TGTGCCTGGAGTGGACAGGGGACGAGCTCCTACGAGCAGTACTTC.

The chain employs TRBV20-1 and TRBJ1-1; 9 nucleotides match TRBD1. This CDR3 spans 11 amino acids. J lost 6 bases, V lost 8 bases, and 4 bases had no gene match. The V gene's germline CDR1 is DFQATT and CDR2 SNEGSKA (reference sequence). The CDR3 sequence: CSLNRGPEAFF. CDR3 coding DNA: TGCAGTCTTAACAGGGGGCCTGAAGCTTTCTTT.

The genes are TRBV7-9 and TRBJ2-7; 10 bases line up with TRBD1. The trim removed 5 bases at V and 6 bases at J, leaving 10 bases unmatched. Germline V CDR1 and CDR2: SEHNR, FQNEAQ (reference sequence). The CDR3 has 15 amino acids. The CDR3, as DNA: TGTGCCAGCAGCGGCAGGGACAGGGGTATAGGCGAGCAGTACTTC. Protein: CASSGRDRGIGEQYF.

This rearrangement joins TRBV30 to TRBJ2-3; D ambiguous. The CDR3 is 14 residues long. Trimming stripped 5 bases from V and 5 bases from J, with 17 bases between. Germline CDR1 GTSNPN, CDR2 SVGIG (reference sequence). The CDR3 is CAWGKPIFGDTQYF. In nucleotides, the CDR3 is TGTGCCTGGGGGAAGCCCATTTTTGGAGATACGCAGTATTTT.

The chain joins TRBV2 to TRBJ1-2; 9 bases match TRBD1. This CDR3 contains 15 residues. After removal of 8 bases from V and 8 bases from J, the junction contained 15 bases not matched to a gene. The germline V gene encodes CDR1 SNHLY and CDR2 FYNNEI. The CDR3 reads CASSYSGQGMGGYTF. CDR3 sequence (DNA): TGTGCCAGCTCGTACTCGGGACAGGGAATGGGCGGCTACACCTTC.

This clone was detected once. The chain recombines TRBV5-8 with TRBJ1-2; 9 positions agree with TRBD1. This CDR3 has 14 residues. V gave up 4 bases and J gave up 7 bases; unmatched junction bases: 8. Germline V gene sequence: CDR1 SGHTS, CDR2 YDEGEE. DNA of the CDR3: TGTGCCAGCAGCCAGGGACAGGGAATAGGTGGCTACACCTTC. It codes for CASSQGQGIGGYTF.

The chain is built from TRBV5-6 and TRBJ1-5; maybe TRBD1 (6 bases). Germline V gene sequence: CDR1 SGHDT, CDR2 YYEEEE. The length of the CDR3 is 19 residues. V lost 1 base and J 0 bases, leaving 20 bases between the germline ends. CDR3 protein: CASSLSRHRVAGSNQPQHF. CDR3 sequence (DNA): TGTGCCAGCAGCTTGTCCAGGCACAGGGTAGCGGGTAGCAATCAGCCCCAGCATTTT.

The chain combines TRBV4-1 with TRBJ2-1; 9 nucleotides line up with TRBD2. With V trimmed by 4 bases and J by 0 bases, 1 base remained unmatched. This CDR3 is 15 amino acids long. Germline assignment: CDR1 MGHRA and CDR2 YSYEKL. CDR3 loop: CASSLSGSSYNEQFF. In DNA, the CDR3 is TGCGCCAGCAGCCTTAGCGGGAGCTCCTACAATGAGCAGTTCTTC.

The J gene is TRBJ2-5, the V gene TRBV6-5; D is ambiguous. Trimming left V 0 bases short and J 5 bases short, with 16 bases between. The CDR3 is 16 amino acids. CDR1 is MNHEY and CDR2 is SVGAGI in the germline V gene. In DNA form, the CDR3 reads TGTGCCAGCAGTTACTCGAACGCGATGGTCGGGGAGACCCAGTACTTC. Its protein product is CASSYSNAMVGETQYF.

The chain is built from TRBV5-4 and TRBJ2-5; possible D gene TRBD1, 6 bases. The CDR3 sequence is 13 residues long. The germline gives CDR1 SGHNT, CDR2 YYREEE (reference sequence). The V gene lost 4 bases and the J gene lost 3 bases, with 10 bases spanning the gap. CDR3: CASSRGQKETQYF. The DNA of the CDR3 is TGTGCCAGCAGCAGAGGACAGAAAGAGACCCAGTACTTC. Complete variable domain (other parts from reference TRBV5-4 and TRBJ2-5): ETGVTQSPTHLIKTRGQQVTLRCSSQSGHNTVSWYQQALGQGPQFIFQYYREEENGRGNFPPRFSGLQFPNYSSELNVNALELDDSALYLCASSRGQKETQYFGPGTRLLVL.

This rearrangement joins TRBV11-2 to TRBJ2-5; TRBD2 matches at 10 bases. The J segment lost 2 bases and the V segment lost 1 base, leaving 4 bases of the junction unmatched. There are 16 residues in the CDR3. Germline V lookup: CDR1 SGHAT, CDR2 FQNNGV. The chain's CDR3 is CASSLGASGSQETQYF. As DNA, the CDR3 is TGTGCCAGCAGCTTAGGTGCTAGCGGGAGTCAAGAGACCCAGTACTTC.

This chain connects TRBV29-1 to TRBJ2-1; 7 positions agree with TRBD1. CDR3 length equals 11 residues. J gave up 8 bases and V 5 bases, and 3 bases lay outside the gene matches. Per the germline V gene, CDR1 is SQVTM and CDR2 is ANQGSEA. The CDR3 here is CSVRQGHEQFF. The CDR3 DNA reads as TGCAGCGTTCGACAGGGCCATGAGCAGTTCTTC.

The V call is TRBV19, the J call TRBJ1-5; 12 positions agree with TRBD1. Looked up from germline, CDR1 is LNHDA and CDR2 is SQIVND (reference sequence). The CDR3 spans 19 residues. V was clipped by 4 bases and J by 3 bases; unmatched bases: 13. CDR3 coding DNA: TGTGCCAGTAGTAGCGGGACAGGGGGCTTTAAACCTACCAATCAGCCCCAGCATTTT. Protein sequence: CASSSGTGGFKPTNQPQHF.

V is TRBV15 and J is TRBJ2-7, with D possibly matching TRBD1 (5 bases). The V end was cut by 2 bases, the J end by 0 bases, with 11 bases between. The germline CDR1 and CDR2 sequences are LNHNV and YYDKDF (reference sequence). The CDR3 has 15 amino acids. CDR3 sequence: CATSRYRQSSYEQYF. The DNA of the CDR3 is TGTGCCACCAGCAGATACAGACAGAGCTCCTACGAGCAGTACTTC.

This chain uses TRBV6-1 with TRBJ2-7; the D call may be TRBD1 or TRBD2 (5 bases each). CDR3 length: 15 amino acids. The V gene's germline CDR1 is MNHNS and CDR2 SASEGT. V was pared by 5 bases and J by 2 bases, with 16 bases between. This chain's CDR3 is CASSPTSGGTYEQYF. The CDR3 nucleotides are TGTGCCAGCAGTCCAACTAGTGGGGGTACCTACGAGCAGTACTTC.

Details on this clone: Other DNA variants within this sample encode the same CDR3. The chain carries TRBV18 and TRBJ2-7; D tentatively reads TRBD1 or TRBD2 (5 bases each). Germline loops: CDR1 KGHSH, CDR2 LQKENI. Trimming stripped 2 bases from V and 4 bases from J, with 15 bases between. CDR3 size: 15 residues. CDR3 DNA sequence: TGTGCCAGCTCACCATCGGGGCAGCGGAGTTACGAGCAGTACTTC. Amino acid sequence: CASSPSGQRSYEQYF.

CDR3 bases: TGCAGCGTTACAGGGGGCACTGAAGCTTTCTTT. It specifies CSVTGGTEAFF. The chain joins TRBV29-1 to TRBJ1-1, with 8 bases lining up with TRBD1. Looked up from germline, CDR1 is SQVTM and CDR2 is ANQGSEA. V shed 5 bases and J 4 bases; nucleotides not matched to a gene: 0. This CDR3 has 11 amino acids.

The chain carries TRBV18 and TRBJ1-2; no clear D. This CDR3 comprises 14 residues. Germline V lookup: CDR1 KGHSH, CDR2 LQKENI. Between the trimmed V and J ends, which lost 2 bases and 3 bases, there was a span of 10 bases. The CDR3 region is CASSPKEADYGYTF. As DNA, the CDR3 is TGTGCCAGCTCACCAAAGGAGGCGGACTATGGCTACACCTTC.

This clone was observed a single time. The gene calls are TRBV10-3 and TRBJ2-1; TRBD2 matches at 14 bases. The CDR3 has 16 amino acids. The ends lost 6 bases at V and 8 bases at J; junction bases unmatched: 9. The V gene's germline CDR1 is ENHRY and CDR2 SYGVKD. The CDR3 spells CAISPGLAGESHEQFF. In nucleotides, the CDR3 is TGTGCCATCAGCCCGGGACTAGCGGGAGAGTCCCATGAGCAGTTCTTC.

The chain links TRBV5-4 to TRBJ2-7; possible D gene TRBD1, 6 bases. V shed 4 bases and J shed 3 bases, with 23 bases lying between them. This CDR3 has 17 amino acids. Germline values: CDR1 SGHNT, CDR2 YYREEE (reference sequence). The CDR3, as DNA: TGTGCCAGCAGCCCATTGACAAAGGACAGACGTCGCTACGAGCAGTACTTC. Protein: CASSPLTKDRRRYEQYF.

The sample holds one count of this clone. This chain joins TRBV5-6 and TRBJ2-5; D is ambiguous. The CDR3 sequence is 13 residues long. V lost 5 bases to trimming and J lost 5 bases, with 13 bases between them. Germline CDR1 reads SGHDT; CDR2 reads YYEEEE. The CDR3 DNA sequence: TGTGCCAGCAGTCAGGCGTTGGCCGAGACCCAGTACTTC. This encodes CASSQALAETQYF. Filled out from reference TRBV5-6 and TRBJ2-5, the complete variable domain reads DAGVTQSPTHLIKTRGQQVTLRCSPKSGHDTVSWYQQALGQGPQFIFQYYEEEERQRGNFPDRFSGHQFPNYSSELNVNALLLGDSALYLCASSQALAETQYFGPGTRLLVL.

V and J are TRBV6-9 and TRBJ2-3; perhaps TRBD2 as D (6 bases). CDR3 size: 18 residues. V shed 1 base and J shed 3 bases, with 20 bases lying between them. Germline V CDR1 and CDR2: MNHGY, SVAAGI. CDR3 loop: CASSYLGASANLTDTQYF. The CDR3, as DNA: TGTGCCAGCAGTTATTTAGGCGCTAGCGCAAATTTAACAGATACGCAGTATTTT.

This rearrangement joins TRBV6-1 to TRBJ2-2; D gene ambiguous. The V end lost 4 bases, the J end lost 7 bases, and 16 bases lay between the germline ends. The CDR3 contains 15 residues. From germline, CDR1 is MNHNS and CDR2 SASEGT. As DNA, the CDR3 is TGTGCCAGCAGTGCCATGACTCCTTGGGTCGGGGAGCTGTTTTTT. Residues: CASSAMTPWVGELFF.